This T cell receptor beta chain was captured by sequencing in a study of blood T cell repertoires in COVID-19. At the level of the study: The United States, Italy and Spain were the sources of the acute and convalescent COVID-19 samples.

V dropped 5 bases and J dropped 0 bases, with 16 bases sitting between them. Germline V lookup: CDR1 MDHEN, CDR2 SYDVKM. The CDR3 is made up of 16 amino acids. Categorization into cohorts depended on clinical history that participants reported. Recovered participants had two consecutive negative NP/OP PCR tests, healthcare professional clearance, or symptom resolution. Per the original data handling: Amplification of reference gene primers provided the estimated nucleated cell counts. Generated by immunoSEQ multiplex PCR, the TCRdb table keeps only in-frame clones and is missing some. The DNA gave D and trimming, while V, J and clone size come from that table. Among fewer than 500,000 clones, 75% to 90% were seen once, and the ten largest hold 1% to 1.3%.

The J gene is TRBJ1-1, the V gene TRBV28, with D perhaps matching TRBD1 (6 bases). This TCR came from a man aged 25-45 years who had recovered from COVID-19. The sample was PBMCs or T cells enriched from blood (not recorded which). The CDR3 loop is CASSRYGQPLNTEAFF. The CDR3 nucleotides are TGTGCCAGCAGTCGGTACGGACAGCCCTTGAACACTGAAGCTTTCTTT.